This entry lists 3 T cell receptor beta chains sequenced from one sample in a study of lymphopenia after photon versus proton radiotherapy (dated by TCRdb to between 2019 and 2020). The library was produced with the immunoSEQ multiplex PCR assay. This is the immuneACCESS table as TCRdb keeps it, with only in-frame sequences that have V and J called. A part of the clones is gone; compared with another copy, unresolved V genes explain less than half, and the rest is unexplained. The sample profile shows under 35,000 clones; roughly nine tenths of them were found once. The ten largest make up more than 6.5% of the sample. The sample here was peripheral blood, taken from a patient treated with proton-based radiotherapy. These receptors were collected from a woman in her seventies with pancreatic cancer. Some clones in this sample may be carry-over from other donors' samples.

As DNA, the CDR3 is TGTGCCAGCAGTTCCCACCGGGACGTCCACTCCTACGAGCAGTACTTC. Protein sequence: CASSSHRDVHSYEQYF. The chain combines TRBV27 with TRBJ2-7; D is perhaps TRBD1 or TRBD2 (5 bases each). Germline CDR1 reads MNHEY; CDR2 reads SMNVEV (reference sequence). CDR3 length: 16 amino acids. The V end was cut by 4 bases, the J end by 0 bases, with 16 bases between.

The chain joins TRBV28 to TRBJ1-1; no firm D call. This CDR3 is built from 15 residues. V was pared by 2 bases and J by 0 bases, with 10 bases between. CDR1 is MDHEN, CDR2 SYDVKM, per germline. The CDR3: CASSLPTVMNTEAFF. As DNA, the CDR3 is TGTGCCAGCAGTTTACCGACCGTAATGAACACTGAAGCTTTCTTT.

The V call is TRBV27, the J call TRBJ2-7, with 10 bases fitting TRBD2. Germline trimming cut 2 bases from V and 5 bases from J; bases unmatched to any gene: 3. In germline, CDR1 is MNHEY, CDR2 SMNVEV (reference sequence). The length of the CDR3 is 14 residues. This CDR3 is CASSLIAGGNEQYF. CDR3 coding DNA: TGTGCCAGCAGTTTAATAGCGGGAGGAAACGAGCAGTACTTC.